The rows below give T cell receptor beta chains drawn from one sample of a study of T cell responses to AZD1222 COVID-19 vaccine. TCRdb's table, derived via immunoSEQ multiplex PCR, lists solely in-frame clones and lacks some. Here the sample spans 95,000 to 100,000 clones, 86% being singletons. Specimen: peripheral blood, collected on day 0 of AZD1222 vaccination. Receptors originate from an adult in good health. Both conserved end residues are part of each CDR3. The D gene is left open where the match is weak. Only part of the rows carry a size: once, few, many, or a class if the clone is expanded.

TRBJ1-3 TRBV19 - - TGTGCCAGTCATCAGGGCTCTGGAAACACCATATATTTT CASHQGSGNTIYF
TRBJ2-1 TRBV11-2 - TRBD2 TGTGCCAGCAGCCGAAGCAGCGGGAACAATGAGCAGTTCTTC CASSRSSGNNEQFF
TRBJ1-1 TRBV3-1/TRBV3-2 - TRBD1 TGTGCCAGCAGCCAGGCGGACAGGGGGCTGACTGAAGCTTTCTTT CASSQADRGLTEAFF
TRBJ2-3 TRBV29-1 - - TGCAGCGTTGAGGCACTAGCTGGAGGGGATACGCAGTATTTT CSVEALAGGDTQYF
TRBJ2-2 TRBV19 - TRBD2 TGTGCCAGTAGTATTTTAGCGGGACTTAGAACGAACACCGGGGAGCTGTTTTTT CASSILAGLRTNTGELFF
TRBJ1-4 TRBV10-3 - - TGTGCCATCAGTGAGTCTGGTGAAAAACTGTTTTTT CAISESGEKLFF
TRBJ2-3 TRBV27 - TRBD1 TGTGCCAGCAGTTTCAAGGGGGGCAGGGGGCGGACAGATACGCAGTATTTT CASSFKGGRGRTDTQYF
TRBJ2-7 TRBV5-4 - TRBD2 TGTGCCAGCAGCTCCCAGACTAGCGGGATCTACGAGCAGTACTTC CASSSQTSGIYEQYF
TRBJ2-7 TRBV6-1 - - TGTGCCAGCAGTGAAAGGGTCGGTATCGAGCAGTACTTC CASSERVGIEQYF
TRBJ1-1 TRBV7-2 - - TGTGCCAGCAGCTTAGTCGGGGGTTCGCCTGAAGCTTTCTTT CASSLVGGSPEAFF
TRBJ1-4 TRBV7-3 - - TGTGCCAGCAGCTTAGGGGGAGGGGAAAAACTGTTTTTT CASSLGGGEKLFF
TRBJ2-3 TRBV7-2 - - TGTGCCAGCAGCTTAGGGGCGGCACTAACGTTAGATACGCAGTATTTT CASSLGAALTLDTQYF
TRBJ1-1 TRBV9 - - TGTGCCAGCACTCGAACTCAGGGAGTAGTGGGCACTGAAGCTTTCTTT CASTRTQGVVGTEAFF
TRBJ1-4 TRBV27 - TRBD1 TGTGCCAGCAGTCTAAGATTACAGGGGATCAGGGGCTTCAATGAAAAACTGTTTTTT CASSLRLQGIRGFNEKLFF
TRBJ1-5 TRBV4-3 - - TGCGCCAGCAGCCAAGATCTAACAGGACGATCCCAGCATTTT CASSQDLTGRSQHF
TRBJ2-2 TRBV5-4 - TRBD1 TGTGCCAGCAGCTTTAAGGGGGCAGACACCGGGGAGCTGTTTTTT CASSFKGADTGELFF
TRBJ1-2 TRBV2 - TRBD1 TGTGCCAGCAGTCCTGGACAGGGAGCTAACTATGGCTACACCTTC CASSPGQGANYGYTF
TRBJ2-1 TRBV7-8 few - TGTGCCAGCAGCTTACGTACCTACAATGAGCAGTTCTTC CASSLRTYNEQFF
TRBJ2-3 TRBV11-2 - TRBD1 TGTGCCAGCCGAAAGGACAGGGTAACAGATACGCAGTATTTT CASRKDRVTDTQYF
TRBJ2-2 TRBV7-9 - - TGTGCCAGCAGCTTAGGGGTAGCGAGCACCGGGGAGCTGTTTTTT CASSLGVASTGELFF
TRBJ2-2 TRBV28 - - TGTGCCAGCAGACCGGGGAACACCGGGGAGCTGTTTTTT CASRPGNTGELFF
TRBJ1-2 TRBV1 - - TGCACCAGCAGCCAAGAGAGGGACAGAATTAACTATGGCTACACCTTC CTSSQERDRINYGYTF
TRBJ1-4 TRBV28 - - TGTGCCAGCAGTTTCTCCGCAACTAATGAAAAACTGTTTTTT CASSFSATNEKLFF
TRBJ2-7 TRBV28 - TRBD2 TGTGCCAGCAGATCCGGGGGGGACAACGAGCAGTACTTC CASRSGGDNEQYF
TRBJ1-1 TRBV28 - - TGTGCCAGCACGCCCGGGACCTACACTGAAGCTTTCTTT CASTPGTYTEAFF
TRBJ2-3 TRBV7-2 - TRBD2 TGTGCCAGCAGCCCGGGACTAGCGACAGATACGCAGTATTTT CASSPGLATDTQYF
TRBJ2-7 TRBV2 once TRBD1 TGTGCCAGCACCCGACAGGGGGCAACACGCGAGCAGTACTTC CASTRQGATREQYF